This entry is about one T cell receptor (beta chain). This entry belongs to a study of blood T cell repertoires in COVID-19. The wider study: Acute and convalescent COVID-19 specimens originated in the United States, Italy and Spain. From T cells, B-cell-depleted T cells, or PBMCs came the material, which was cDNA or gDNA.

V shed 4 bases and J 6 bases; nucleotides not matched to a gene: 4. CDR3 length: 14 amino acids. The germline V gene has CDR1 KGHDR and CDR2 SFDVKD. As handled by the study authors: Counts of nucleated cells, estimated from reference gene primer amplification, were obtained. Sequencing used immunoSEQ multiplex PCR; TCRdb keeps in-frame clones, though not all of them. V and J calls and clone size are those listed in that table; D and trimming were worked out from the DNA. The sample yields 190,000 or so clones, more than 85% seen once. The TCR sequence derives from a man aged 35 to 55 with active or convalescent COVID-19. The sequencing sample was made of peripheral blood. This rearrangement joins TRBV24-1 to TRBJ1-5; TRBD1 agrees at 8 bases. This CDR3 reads CATSEAGGVQPQHF. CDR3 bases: TGTGCCACCAGTGAAGCAGGGGGCGTTCAGCCCCAGCATTTT.